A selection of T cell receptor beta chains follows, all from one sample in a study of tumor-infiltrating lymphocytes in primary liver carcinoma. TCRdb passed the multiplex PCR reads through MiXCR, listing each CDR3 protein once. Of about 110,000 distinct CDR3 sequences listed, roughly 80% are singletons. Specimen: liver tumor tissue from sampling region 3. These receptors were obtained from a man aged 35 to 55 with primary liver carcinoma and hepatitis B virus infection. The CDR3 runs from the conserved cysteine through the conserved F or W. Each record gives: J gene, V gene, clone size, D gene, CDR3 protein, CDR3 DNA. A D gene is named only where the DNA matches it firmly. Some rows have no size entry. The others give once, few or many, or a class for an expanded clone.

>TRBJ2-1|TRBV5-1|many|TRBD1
CASSLTGGNEQFF
TGCGCCAGCAGCTTGACAGGGGGCAATGAGCAGTTCTTC
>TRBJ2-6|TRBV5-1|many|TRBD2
CASSSPSSGYPLSSGANVLTF
TGCGCCAGCAGCTCCCCCTCTAGCGGATACCCTCTCAGCTCTGGGGCCAACGTCCTGACTTTC
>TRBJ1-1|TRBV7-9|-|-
CASGLYMSTEAFF
TGTGCCAGCGGCCTTTACATGAGCACTGAAGCTTTCTTT
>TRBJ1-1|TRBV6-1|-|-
CASYVGARAVDVPSF
TGTGCCAGCTATGTGGGGGCGCGTGCGGTTGACGTACCTTCCTTT
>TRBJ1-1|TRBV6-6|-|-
CASSTRRTTEDFF
TGTGCCAGCAGCACACGGAGGACTACTGAAGATTTCTTT
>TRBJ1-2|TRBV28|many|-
CASSPSGYYGYTF
TGTGCCAGCAGTCCCTCAGGATACTATGGCTACACCTTC
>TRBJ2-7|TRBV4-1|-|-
CASSRVGPNSYEQYF
TGTGCCAGCAGCCGAGTCGGGCCCAACTCCTATGAGCAGTACTTC
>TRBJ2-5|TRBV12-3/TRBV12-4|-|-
CAGSRSGTETQCF
TGTGCCGGCAGCCGAAGCGGGACAGAGACCCAGTGTTTC
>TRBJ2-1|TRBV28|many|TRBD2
CASILTSGYNEQFF
TGTGCCAGCATTTTAACTAGCGGCTACAATGAGCAGTTCTTC
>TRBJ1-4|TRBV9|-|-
CASSVGGTNEKLFF
TGTGCCAGCAGCGTAGGTGGTACCAATGAAAAACTGTTTTTT
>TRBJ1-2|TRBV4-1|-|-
CASNQTGTQNYGYTF
TGCGCCAGCAACCAAACCGGGACGCAGAATTATGGCTACACCTTC
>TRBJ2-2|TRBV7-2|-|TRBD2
CASSLVGTSGSNTWELVF
TGTGCCAGCAGCTTAGTCGGGACTAGCGGATCGAACACCTGGGAGCTGGTTTTT
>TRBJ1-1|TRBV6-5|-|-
CASSSSISSEAFF
TGTGCCAGCAGTTCCTCAATAAGCTCTGAAGCTTTCTTT
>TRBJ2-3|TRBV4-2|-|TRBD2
CASNQDLGTRGSTLYF
TGTGCCAGCAACCAAGATTTGGGGACTAGGGGCAGTACGCTGTATTTT
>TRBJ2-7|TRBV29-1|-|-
CSVADSTYKQYF
TGCAGCGTTGCTGACAGTACCTACAAGCAGTACTTC
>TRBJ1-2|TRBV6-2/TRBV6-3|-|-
CASSLLAYGYTF
TGTGCCAGCAGCCTGTTAGCCTATGGGTACACCTTC
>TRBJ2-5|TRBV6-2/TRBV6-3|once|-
CANSCWTPEKRWGRYF
TGTGCCAACAGTTGCTGGACACCCGAGAAAAGGTGGGGCCGGTACTTC
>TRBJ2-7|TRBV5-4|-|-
CASSTTSNDLYEHYF
TGTGCCAGCAGCACAACGTCCAACGACCTCTACGAGCACTATTTC
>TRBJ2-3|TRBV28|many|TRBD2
CASGDPGLAGPDTQYF
TGTGCCAGCGGTGATCCGGGACTAGCGGGTCCAGATACGCAGTATTTT
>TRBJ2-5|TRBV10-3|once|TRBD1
CAISESKGAAEIQYF
TGTGCCATCAGTGAGTCTAAGGGGGCGGCAGAGATCCAGTATTTC
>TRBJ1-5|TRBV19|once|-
CASSRDSNQPQHF
TGTGCCAGTAGCCGGGACAGCAATCAGCCCCAGCATTTT
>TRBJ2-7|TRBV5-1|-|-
CASSTDPPGRHKQYF
TGCGCCAGCAGCACCGACCCGCCCGGACGGCACAAGCAATACTTC
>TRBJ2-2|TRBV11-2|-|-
CVSNHVRGRTGELFF
TGTGTCAGCAACCATGTCCGGGGAAGGACCGGGGAGCTGTTTTTT
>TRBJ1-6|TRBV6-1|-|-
CTSSAGTDLWGSPLHF
TGTACCAGCAGTGCCGGGACGGATCTATGGGGTTCACCCCTCCACTTT
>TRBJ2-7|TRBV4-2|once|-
CTSSQSQGVYEQYF
TGTACCAGCAGCCAGTCCCAGGGAGTCTACGAGCAGTACTTC
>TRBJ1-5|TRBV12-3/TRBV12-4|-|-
CASSSAVVYSNRPQHF
TGTGCCAGCAGTTCAGCTGTGGTATATAGCAATCGGCCCCAGCATTTT
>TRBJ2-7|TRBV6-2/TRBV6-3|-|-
CASNPVQGGEQYF
TGTGCTAGCAATCCAGTACAGGGAGGCGAGCAGTACTTC
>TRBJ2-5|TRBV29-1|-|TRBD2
CSVEGPGRLQETHYF
TGCAGTGTTGAGGGACCCGGGAGGCTCCAAGAGACCCACTACTTC
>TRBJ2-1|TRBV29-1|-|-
CRPRLGPNEEFF
TGCAGACCCCGTTTAGGACCCAATGAGGAGTTCTTC
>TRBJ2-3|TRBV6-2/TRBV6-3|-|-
CASRPYADTQYF
TGTGCCAGTAGGCCTTATGCGGATACGCAGTATTTT
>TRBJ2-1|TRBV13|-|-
CASSLGDLGRGNKQFF
TGTGCCAGCAGCTTAGGGGACTTGGGAAGGGGCAATAAGCAGTTCTTC
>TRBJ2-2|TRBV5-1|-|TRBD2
CANSSQGRDGELFF
TGCGCCAACAGCTCCCAAGGGAGGGATGGGGAGCTGTTTTTT
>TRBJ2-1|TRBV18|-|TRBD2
CASSPVAGSYNEQFF
TGTGCCAGCTCACCAGTAGCGGGTTCCTACAATGAGCAGTTCTTC
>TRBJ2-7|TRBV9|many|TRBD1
CASSVGDRSTYEQYF
TGTGCCAGCAGCGTAGGGGACAGGTCGACGTACGAGCAGTACTTC
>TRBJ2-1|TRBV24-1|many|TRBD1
CATSPSGQGAREQFF
TGTGCCACCAGCCCCTCGGGACAGGGGGCGCGTGAGCAGTTCTTC
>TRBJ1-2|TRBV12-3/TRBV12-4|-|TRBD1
CASKSGQGIGYGYTF
TGTGCCAGCAAATCCGGACAGGGGATTGGTTATGGCTACACCTTC
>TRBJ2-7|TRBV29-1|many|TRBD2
CSVLAPGTSSYEQYF
TGCAGCGTCCTAGCTCCGGGGACTAGCTCCTACGAGCAGTACTTC
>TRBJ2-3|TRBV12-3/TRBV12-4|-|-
CASSPSEDGHTYTQYF
TGTGCCAGCAGTCCCTCGGAAGACGGGCACACATATACGCAGTATTTT
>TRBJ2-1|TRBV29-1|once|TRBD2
CSLEPYISGMYNEQFF
TGCAGCCTTGAACCGTACATTAGCGGGATGTACAATGAGCAGTTCTTC
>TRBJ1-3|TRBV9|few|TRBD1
CASSVEGTGTGGNTIYF
TGTGCCAGCAGCGTAGAAGGGACAGGGACGGGTGGAAACACCATATATTTT
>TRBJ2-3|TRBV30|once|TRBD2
CAWSSSGRALGGDTHYF
TGTGCCTGGTCTTCTAGTGGGAGGGCCTTAGGAGGAGATACGCATTATTTT
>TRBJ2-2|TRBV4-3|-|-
CGSSPRSPTRGGSTGELFF
TGTGGCAGCAGCCCCCGTAGCCCGACAAGGGGCGGCTCCACTGGGGAGCTGTTTTTT
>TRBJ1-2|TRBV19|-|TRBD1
CASSVTGTGGGYTF
TGTGCCAGTAGCGTTACCGGGACAGGAGGTGGCTACACCTTC
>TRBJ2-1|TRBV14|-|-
CASGVIAEWVNNEQFF
TGTGCCAGCGGTGTCATAGCGGAATGGGTAAACAATGAGCAGTTCTTC
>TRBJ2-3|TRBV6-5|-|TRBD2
CISNPGLAGTDTHYF
TGTATCAGCAACCCAGGACTAGCGGGAACAGATACGCACTATTTT
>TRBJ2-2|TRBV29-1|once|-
CSVGLTGELSF
TGCAGCGTTGGACTCACTGGGGAGCTGTCTTTT
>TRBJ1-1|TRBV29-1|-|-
CGVGRVDTEAFF
TGCGGCGTTGGCAGGGTAGACACAGAAGCTTTCTTT
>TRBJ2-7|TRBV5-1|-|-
CDSSFTGGFQAEQYF
TGCGACAGCAGCTTTACAGGCGGGTTTCAGGCCGAGCAGTACTTC
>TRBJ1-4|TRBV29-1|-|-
CSVEEDRGRSGKLFF
TGCAGCGTTGAAGAAGACAGAGGCAGGAGTGGAAAACTGTTTTTT
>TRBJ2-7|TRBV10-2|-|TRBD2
CTSTSSGTSGRAYEQYF
TGCACGAGCACCTCATCCGGGACTAGCGGGAGGGCCTACGAGCAGTACTTC
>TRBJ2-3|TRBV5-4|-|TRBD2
CVSSFPGRSGGDTQYF
TGTGTCAGCAGCTTTCCGGGACGCTCGGGGGGAGATACGCAGTATTTT
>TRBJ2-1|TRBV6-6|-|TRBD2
CASSTLTSGRSHEPFF
TGTGCCAGTAGTACCTTGACTAGCGGGAGAAGCCATGAGCCGTTCTTC
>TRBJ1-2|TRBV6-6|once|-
CAIQGDGYSYIF
TGTGCCATACAGGGTGATGGGTATAGCTACATCTTC